This is a list of T cell receptor beta chains from one sample in a study of read filtering for tumor transcriptome and immune sequencing. A single record per CDR3 protein comes from TCRdb applying MiXCR to the reads. The repertoire holds 60,000 to 80,000 distinct CDR3 sequences, with around 14% as singletons. The sequenced sample was a population of CD138-negative cells sorted from bone marrow. The receptors shown here come from a donor aged 40 or over with multiple myeloma. Each CDR3 is given with its conserved first and last residue. The D gene is left open where the match is weak. Clone size is not always given. Where it is, it says once, few, many or a class for expanded clones.

.,many,TRBJ1-1,TRBV9,CASSVGAGESGTEAFF,TGTGCCAGCAGCGTAGGGGCAGGTGAATCCGGTACTGAAGCTTTCTTT
.,many,TRBJ2-1,TRBV4-2,CASSHTGPSSYNEQFF,TGTGCCAGCAGCCATACAGGGCCGAGCTCCTACAATGAGCAGTTCTTC
.,many,TRBJ2-1,TRBV7-9,CASSSLGSLSGWEQFF,TGTGCCAGCAGCTCCTTGGGAAGTCTTAGCGGATGGGAGCAGTTCTTC
TRBD2,many,TRBJ2-4,TRBV28,CASSLLAGESVNIQYF,TGTGCCAGCAGTTTACTAGCGGGAGAGTCTGTAAACATTCAGTACTTC
.,.,TRBJ2-2,TRBV3-1,CASSLTPNTGELFF,TGTGCCAGCAGCCTTACTCCGAACACCGGGGAGCTGTTTTTT
.,many,TRBJ1-3,TRBV7-8,CASSYPLGRGSGNTIYF,TGTGCCAGCAGCTACCCCTTGGGTAGGGGCTCTGGAAACACCATATATTTT
.,many,TRBJ2-7,TRBV6-2/TRBV6-3,CASSFSPIQGRDTYEQYF,TGTGCCAGCAGTTTCTCCCCGATCCAGGGGCGCGATACCTACGAGCAGTACTTC
.,many,TRBJ2-1,TRBV5-1,CASSPDGNEQFF,TGCGCCAGCAGCCCGGACGGCAATGAGCAGTTCTTC
TRBD2,many,TRBJ2-3,TRBV7-3,CASSIRGPGLAGVTDTQYF,TGTGCCAGCAGCATCCGGGGACCTGGACTAGCGGGAGTCACAGATACGCAGTATTTT
.,many,TRBJ2-1,TRBV20-1,CSARDSGNNEQFF,TGCAGTGCTAGGGATAGCGGTAACAATGAGCAGTTCTTC
.,.,TRBJ1-3,TRBV25-1,CASMTGNSGNTIYF,TGTGCCAGCATGACGGGAAACTCTGGAAACACCATATATTTT
.,many,TRBJ1-4,TRBV29-1,CSVVETYGNEKLFF,TGCAGCGTTGTTGAAACTTACGGGAATGAAAAACTGTTTTTT
.,many,TRBJ2-7,TRBV7-9,CASSLTGGALREQYF,TGTGCCAGCAGCTTAACGGGCGGAGCCTTGAGGGAGCAGTACTTC
TRBD2,.,TRBJ2-5,TRBV20-1,CSALSGRGETQYF,TGCAGTGCCCTTAGCGGGAGGGGAGAGACCCAGTACTTC
.,many,TRBJ2-3,TRBV29-1,CSVEGGPGPTDTQYF,TGCAGCGTTGAAGGAGGGCCCGGCCCCACAGATACGCAGTATTTT
.,many,TRBJ2-3,TRBV7-8,CASSLGGREDYPRDTQYF,TGTGCCAGCAGCTTAGGGGGTAGGGAGGACTACCCCAGAGATACGCAGTATTTT
.,many,TRBJ2-7,TRBV3-1,CASSHSYEQYF,TGTGCCAGCAGCCATTCCTACGAGCAGTACTTC
.,few,TRBJ2-7,TRBV20-1,CSARDFRLGAVYEQYF,TGCAGTGCTAGAGATTTTAGGTTAGGGGCAGTTTACGAGCAGTACTTC
.,many,TRBJ2-3,TRBV7-2,CASTPGADTQYF,TGTGCCAGCACCCCGGGGGCAGATACGCAGTATTTT